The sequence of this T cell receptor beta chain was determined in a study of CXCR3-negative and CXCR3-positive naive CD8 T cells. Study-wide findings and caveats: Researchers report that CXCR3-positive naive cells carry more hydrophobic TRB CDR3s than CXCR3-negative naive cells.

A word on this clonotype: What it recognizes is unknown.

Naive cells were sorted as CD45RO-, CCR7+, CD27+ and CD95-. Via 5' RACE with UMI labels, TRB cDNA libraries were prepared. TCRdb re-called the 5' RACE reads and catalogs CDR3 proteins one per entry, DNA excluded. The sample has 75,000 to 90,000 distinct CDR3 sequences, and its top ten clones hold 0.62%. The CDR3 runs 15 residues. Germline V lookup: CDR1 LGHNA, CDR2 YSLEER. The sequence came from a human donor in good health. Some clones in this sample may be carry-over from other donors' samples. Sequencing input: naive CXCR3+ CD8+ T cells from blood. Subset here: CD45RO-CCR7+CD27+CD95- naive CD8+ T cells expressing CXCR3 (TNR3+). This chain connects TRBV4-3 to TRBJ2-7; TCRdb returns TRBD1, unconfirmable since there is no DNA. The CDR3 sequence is CASSQKNRAIYEQYF.